The T cell receptor beta chain described here comes from a study of cytomegalovirus exposure and HLA in healthy donors. V was trimmed by 0 bases and J by 4 bases, leaving 10 bases between them. Germline CDR1 reads ENHRY; CDR2 reads SYGVKD. The CDR3 runs 14 residues. Using immunoSEQ multiplex PCR, the repertoire was profiled, and TCRdb retains in-frame clones only, with some absent. This table has some 170,000 clones, about 90% appearing once. Sequencing input: PBMCs. The gene calls are TRBV10-3 and TRBJ2-7; D call uncertain. This sequence was found in a man aged 18-30 years in good health and CMV-seropositive. The DNA for the CDR3 is TGTGCCATCAGTGAGTCGATTATGGCTTACGAGCAGTACTTC. It is translated as CAISESIMAYEQYF.